The rows below give T cell receptor beta chains drawn from one sample of a study of blood T cell repertoires in COVID-19. TCRdb's table, derived via immunoSEQ multiplex PCR, lists solely in-frame clones and lacks some. The sample yields about 170,000 clones, about 83% seen once. Sample: PBMCs or T cells enriched from blood (not recorded which). Receptor source: a woman aged 50 to 60 in a cohort exposed to, infected with or recovered from COVID-19 (not recorded which). CDR3s include the opening cysteine and the closing phenylalanine or tryptophan. Fields, in order: clone size, V gene, D gene, J gene, CDR3 DNA, CDR3 protein. D genes are given only for firm matches. Only part of the rows carry a size: once, few, many, or a class if the clone is expanded.

size: -; V: TRBV28; D: -; J: TRBJ2-4; DNA: TGTGCCAGCAGCTCCATTGGCGGGTCTCTAGCCAAAAACATTCAGTACTTC; CDR3: CASSSIGGSLAKNIQYF
size: -; V: TRBV6-5; D: -; J: TRBJ2-3; DNA: TGTGCCACCCGGAGCGTGGAGACGCAGTATTTT; CDR3: CATRSVETQYF
size: -; V: TRBV6-1; D: -; J: TRBJ1-5; DNA: TGTGCCAGCAGTGAACCGGGGTACAATCAGCCCCAGCATTTT; CDR3: CASSEPGYNQPQHF
size: -; V: TRBV6-5; D: -; J: TRBJ1-5; DNA: TGTGCCAGCAGTTACTCGAGGTCACAGCCCCAGCATTTT; CDR3: CASSYSRSQPQHF
size: -; V: TRBV28; D: -; J: TRBJ2-7; DNA: TGTGCCAGCAGTTTGGGGGGAGGGGGCTACGAGCAGTACTTC; CDR3: CASSLGGGGYEQYF
size: -; V: TRBV28; D: TRBD1; J: TRBJ2-7; DNA: TGTGCCAGCAGTTCACCCCCCGGGACAGGCTCCTACGAGCAGTACTTC; CDR3: CASSSPPGTGSYEQYF
size: -; V: TRBV7-3; D: -; J: TRBJ2-2; DNA: TGTGCCAGCAGCCCCCTTCAACAGAACACCGGGGAGCTGTTTTTT; CDR3: CASSPLQQNTGELFF
size: -; V: TRBV9; D: -; J: TRBJ2-7; DNA: TGTGCCAGCAGCGTAGGAGGCACCCCCTACGAGCAGTACTTC; CDR3: CASSVGGTPYEQYF
size: -; V: TRBV3-1/TRBV3-2; D: -; J: TRBJ1-2; DNA: TGTGCCAGCAGCCAACTGCGGGGGGGCCTGACGTATGGCTACACCTTC; CDR3: CASSQLRGGLTYGYTF
size: -; V: TRBV9; D: TRBD1; J: TRBJ1-2; DNA: TGTGCCAGCAGCCCACCCCTCCAGGGGGCGATCTATGGCTACACCTTC; CDR3: CASSPPLQGAIYGYTF
size: -; V: TRBV5-4; D: -; J: TRBJ2-7; DNA: TGTGCCAGCAGCTCCGGACTATACGAGCAGTACTTC; CDR3: CASSSGLYEQYF
size: -; V: TRBV6-1; D: TRBD1; J: TRBJ1-2; DNA: TGTGCCAGCAGTGAAGTTTTGACAGGGGGCGGCTACACCTTC; CDR3: CASSEVLTGGGYTF
size: -; V: TRBV28; D: -; J: TRBJ2-7; DNA: TGTGCCAGCAGTTTTGGAGGGGACTCCTACGAGCAGTACTTC; CDR3: CASSFGGDSYEQYF
size: -; V: TRBV28; D: TRBD1; J: TRBJ1-3; DNA: TGTGCCGGAGGTCCGGGACAGGGGACCGGAAACACCATATATTTT; CDR3: CAGGPGQGTGNTIYF
size: once; V: TRBV7-9; D: -; J: TRBJ1-1; DNA: TGTGCCAGCGACGGCCAGGGGTACACTGAAGCTTTCTTT; CDR3: CASDGQGYTEAFF
size: -; V: TRBV7-2; D: -; J: TRBJ1-1; DNA: TGTGCCAGCAGCATATCCCCCCACACGATGGCGAACACTGAAGCTTTCTTT; CDR3: CASSISPHTMANTEAFF